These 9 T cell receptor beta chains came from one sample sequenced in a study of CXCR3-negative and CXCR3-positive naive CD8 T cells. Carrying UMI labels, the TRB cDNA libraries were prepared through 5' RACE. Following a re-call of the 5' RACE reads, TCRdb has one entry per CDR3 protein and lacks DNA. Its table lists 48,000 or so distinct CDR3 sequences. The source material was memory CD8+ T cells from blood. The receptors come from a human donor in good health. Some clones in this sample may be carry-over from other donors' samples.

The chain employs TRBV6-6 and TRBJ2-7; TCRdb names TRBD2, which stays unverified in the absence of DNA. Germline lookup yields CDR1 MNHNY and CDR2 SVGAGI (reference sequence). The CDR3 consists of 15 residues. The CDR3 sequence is CASSSLADKSYEQYF.

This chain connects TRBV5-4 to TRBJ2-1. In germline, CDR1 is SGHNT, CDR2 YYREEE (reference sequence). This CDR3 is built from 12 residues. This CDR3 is CASSVKFSEQFF. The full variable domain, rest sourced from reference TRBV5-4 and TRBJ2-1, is ETGVTQSPTHLIKTRGQQVTLRCSSQSGHNTVSWYQQALGQGPQFIFQYYREEENGRGNFPPRFSGLQFPNYSSELNVNALELDDSALYLCASSVKFSEQFFGPGTRLTVL.

The chain's CDR3 is CASRPNTRAVKGDYGYTF. The chain is built from TRBV28 and TRBJ1-2; as DNA is missing, the TRBD1 call by TCRdb cannot be tested. This CDR3 has 18 residues. Germline assignment: CDR1 MDHEN and CDR2 SYDVKM.

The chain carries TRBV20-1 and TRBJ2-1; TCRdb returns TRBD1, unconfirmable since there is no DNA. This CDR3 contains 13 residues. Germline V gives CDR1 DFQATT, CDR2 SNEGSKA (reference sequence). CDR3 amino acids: CSAVAGEYNEQFF.

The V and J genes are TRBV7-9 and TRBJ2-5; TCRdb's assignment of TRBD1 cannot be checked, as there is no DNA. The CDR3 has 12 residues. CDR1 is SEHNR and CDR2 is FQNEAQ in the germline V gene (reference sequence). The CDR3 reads CASSPPRETQYF.

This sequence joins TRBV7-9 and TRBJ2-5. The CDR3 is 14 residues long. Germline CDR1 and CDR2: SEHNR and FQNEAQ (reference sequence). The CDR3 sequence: CASSLGPARGTQYF.

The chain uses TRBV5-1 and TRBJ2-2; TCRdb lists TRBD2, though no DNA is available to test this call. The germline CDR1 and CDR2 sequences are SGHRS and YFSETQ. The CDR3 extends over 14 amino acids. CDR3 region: CASRSDYYTGELFF. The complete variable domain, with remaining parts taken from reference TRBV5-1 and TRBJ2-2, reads KAGVTQTPRYLIKTRGQQVTLSCSPISGHRSVSWYQQTPGQGLQFLFEYFSETQRNKGNFPGRFSGRQFSNSRSEMNVSTLELGDSALYLCASRSDYYTGELFFGEGSRLTVL.

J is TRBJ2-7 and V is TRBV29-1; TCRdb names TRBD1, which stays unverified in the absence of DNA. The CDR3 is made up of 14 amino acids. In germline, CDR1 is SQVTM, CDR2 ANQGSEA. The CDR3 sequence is CSVGVWDSSYEQYF.

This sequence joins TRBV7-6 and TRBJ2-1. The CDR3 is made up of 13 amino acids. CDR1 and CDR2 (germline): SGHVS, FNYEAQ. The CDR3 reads CASSFARSDEQFF.